This T cell receptor (beta chain) was found in a study of shared clonotypes between healthy human individuals. The assay used deep level. The table came from immunoSEQ multiplex PCR; TCRdb's copy has only in-frame clones and leaves some out. Among roughly 1.5 million clones listed, 98% were seen once. In its sample, this clone was seen once. Its antigen is not known. Trimming stripped 4 bases from V and 0 bases from J, with 9 bases between. CDR1 ENHRY and CDR2 SYGVKD come from the germline V gene. The CDR3 covers 15 residues. Findings of the study overall: Clonotypes not shared had lower generation probabilities than those common to all four donors.

The chain is built from TRBV10-3 and TRBJ1-4; D uncertain. This receptor was identified in a man younger than 40 in good health. The sequencing sample was made of naive CD4+ T cells sorted from blood. Indicated subset: CD45RA+ positively selected. The CDR3 DNA reads TGTGCCATCAGTGTAGGGCCAGCAACTAATGAAAAACTGTTTTTT. Its protein product is CAISVGPATNEKLFF.